A selection of T cell receptor beta chains follows, all from one sample in a study of beta chain features in type 1 diabetes. The protocol was immunoSEQ multiplex PCR, while the TCRdb copy is restricted to in-frame clones and leaves out a portion. The table lists 900,000 or so clones, about a sixth of them singletons. The sequenced sample was naive CD4+ T cells from blood. The receptors were sampled from a woman younger than 30 in good health. Each CDR3 is given with its conserved first and last residue. A D gene is named only where the DNA matches it firmly. For some rows the clone size is stated as once, few or many, or as a class when expanded; others skip it.

TRBJ1-2 few TRBD1 TRBV28 14 TGTGCCAGCGTACCGGGACAGACGGTCTATGGCTACACCTTC CASVPGQTVYGYTF
TRBJ2-1 NA TRBD2 TRBV19 17 TGTGCCAGTAGTAAGGGACTAGCGGGTGGAGGAAGGTTCGCGCAGTTCTTC CASSKGLAGGGRFAQFF
TRBJ1-6 few NA TRBV9 16 TGTGCCAGCAGCGTAGCCGTAGACAGTGCAGTGTCACCCCTCCACTTT CASSVAVDSAVSPLHF
TRBJ2-5 NA NA TRBV13 16 TGTGCCAGCAGCACACGGCTAGGGACTGGCCAAGAGACCCAGTACTTC CASSTRLGTGQETQYF
TRBJ1-2 NA NA TRBV20-1 11 TGCAGTGCCACAGGGTCCCCGGGCTACACCTTC CSATGSPGYTF
TRBJ2-1 NA NA TRBV7-9 14 TGTGCCACCTTAAAACAGAGCTCCTACAATGAGCAGTTCTTC CATLKQSSYNEQFF
TRBJ1-2 NA NA TRBV2 14 TGTGCCAGCAGCCCTATACAAGCTAACTATGGCTACACCTTC CASSPIQANYGYTF
TRBJ2-2 NA NA TRBV6-1 14 TGTGCCAGCAGACAGGACCTTAATAACGGGGAGCTGTTTTTT CASRQDLNNGELFF
TRBJ2-1 NA TRBD2 TRBV5-1 16 TGCGCCAGCAGCTTGGCCGCAGCGGGATTGAACAATGAGCAGTTCTTC CASSLAAAGLNNEQFF
TRBJ2-2 NA TRBD1 TRBV10-3 12 TGTGCCATCCAGGGGGCCACCGGGGAGCTGTTTTTT CAIQGATGELFF
TRBJ1-2 few NA TRBV6-6 14 TGTGCCAGCAGTTACACCGGACAATTATATGGCTACACCTTC CASSYTGQLYGYTF
TRBJ2-3 NA TRBD1 TRBV6-5 15 TGTGCCAGCAGTTACTCCGGACAGGAAACGAATACGCAGTATTTT CASSYSGQETNTQYF
TRBJ2-2 NA TRBD2 TRBV7-9 17 TGTGCCAGCAGCCGACGGCTAGCGGGGTTTCAATCCGGGGAGCTGTTTTTT CASSRRLAGFQSGELFF
TRBJ2-1 few NA TRBV10-3 13 TGTGCCATCAACCAGGGACCAAACAATGAGCAGTTCTTC CAINQGPNNEQFF
TRBJ2-1 few TRBD2 TRBV19 17 TGTGCCAGTAGTATTAGAGCTAGCGGGAGCTCCTACAATGAGCAGTTCTTC CASSIRASGSSYNEQFF
TRBJ2-1 few TRBD2 TRBV27 15 TGTGCCAGCAGGCCGGGGACTAGCGCTTACAATGAGCAGTTCTTC CASRPGTSAYNEQFF
TRBJ1-2 few NA TRBV2 14 TGTGCCAGCAGTGAAGAAGGTGGAAGTTATGGCTACACCTTC CASSEEGGSYGYTF
TRBJ1-1 few NA TRBV5-6 15 TGTGCCAGCAGCTTGGGAGGGAATGAAAACACTGAAGCTTTCTTT CASSLGGNENTEAFF
TRBJ2-3 NA NA TRBV7-9 17 TGCCGCTCGACAGGTATGAGTGCAGGAGAGGACACAGATACGCAGTATTTT CRSTGMSAGEDTDTQYF
TRBJ2-7 few NA TRBV15 10 TGTGCCCCGAAGAGTTCCGAGCAGTACTTC CAPKSSEQYF
TRBJ1-1 few NA TRBV5-4 13 TGTGCCAGCAGACTCAGGGAGGGCACTGAAGCTTTCTTT CASRLREGTEAFF
TRBJ2-5 NA NA TRBV5-6 13 TGTGCCAGCAGCTTCCTTATCACCGAGACCCAGTACTTC CASSFLITETQYF
TRBJ2-1 few TRBD2 TRBV10-3 13 TGTGCCATCAGTGAGGAACCACGACTAGCGAAGTTCTTC CAISEEPRLAKFF
TRBJ1-2 few TRBD1 TRBV28 15 TGTGCCAGCAGTGAAACAGGGGGAAGTGACTATGGCTACACCTTC CASSETGGSDYGYTF
TRBJ2-5 NA NA TRBV5-1 15 TGCGCCAGCAGCTTGTTTGGGCAGACCCAAGAGACCCAGTACTTC CASSLFGQTQETQYF
TRBJ2-5 few NA TRBV5-5 13 TGTGCCAGCAGCGGGGGAGCCCCAGAGACCCAGTACTTC CASSGGAPETQYF
TRBJ1-4 NA NA TRBV7-8 14 TGTGCCAGCAGCCGGCGGGGGAATTACGAAAAACTGTTTTTT CASSRRGNYEKLFF
TRBJ2-5 few TRBD2 TRBV10-3 15 TGTGCCATCAGCGCTCGCGGCGGGGGCCAAGAGACCCAGTACTTC CAISARGGGQETQYF
TRBJ2-7 few TRBD2 TRBV7-2 14 TGTGCCAGCAGCTCCCAGCGGGATCGTTACGAGCAGTACTTC CASSSQRDRYEQYF
TRBJ2-6 few NA TRBV11-2 11 TGTGCCAGCAGCTTACCCAACGTCCTGACTTTC CASSLPNVLTF
TRBJ2-5 NA TRBD2 TRBV6-1 13 TGTGCCAGCGGGTTAGCGGGAGGAGAGACCCAGTACTTC CASGLAGGETQYF
TRBJ1-2 NA NA TRBV2 12 TGTGCCAGCAGTGAACAGGGCCATGGCTACACCTTC CASSEQGHGYTF
TRBJ2-3 few NA TRBV21-1 19 TGTGCCAGCAGCCCCGGGACAGAACCTCGTGGGTCTAGCGGATCTACGCAGTATTTT CASSPGTEPRGSSGSTQYF
TRBJ2-2 NA TRBD2 TRBV5-4 15 TGCGCCAGCAGCTTGAATGCGGGAGCCACCGGGGAGCTGTTTTTT CASSLNAGATGELFF
TRBJ1-2 few TRBD1 TRBV7-9 13 TGTGCCAGCGGCGGACAGGTGGGGTATGGCTACACCTTC CASGGQVGYGYTF
TRBJ1-1 few NA TRBV5-1 15 TGCGCCAGCAGCTTTGTTCAGGGTAGGGCTGCTGAAGCTTTCTTT CASSFVQGRAAEAFF
TRBJ1-5 few NA TRBV15 16 TGTGCCACCAGCAGAGTCCACAGTACAACTAATCAGCCCCAGCATTTT CATSRVHSTTNQPQHF
TRBJ1-2 NA TRBD1 TRBV28 13 TGTGCCAGCAGCCGGACAGGGAGCTATGGCTACACCTTC CASSRTGSYGYTF
TRBJ2-5 few TRBD2 TRBV5-1 16 TGCGCCAGCAGCTGGGGACTAGCGGGATCGGGAGAGACCCAGTACTTC CASSWGLAGSGETQYF
TRBJ2-7 few TRBD2 TRBV7-8 15 TGTGCCAGCAGCCGTAGGACTAGCGGGAGCTACGAGCAGTACTTC CASSRRTSGSYEQYF
TRBJ2-3 few NA TRBV29-1 12 TGCAGCGTTAGAAGGGAGTCAGATACGCAGTATTTT CSVRRESDTQYF
TRBJ2-3 few TRBD2 TRBV7-6 17 TGTGCCAGCAGCTTAGGAGGGCTAGCGGCCCACACAGATACGCAGTATTTT CASSLGGLAAHTDTQYF
TRBJ1-1 NA NA TRBV6-6 13 TGTGCCAGTCAAAGACTGGGGAACACTGAAGCTTTCTTT CASQRLGNTEAFF
TRBJ1-2 few TRBD1 TRBV6-5 13 TGTGCCAGCTATCGGGACAGCAACTATGGCTACACCTTC CASYRDSNYGYTF
TRBJ2-4 NA TRBD1 TRBV5-4 16 TGTGCCAGCAGCGTAGGACAGGGGTTAGCCAAAAACATTCAGTACTTC CASSVGQGLAKNIQYF
TRBJ1-5 NA TRBD1 TRBV19 16 TGTGCCAGTAGTATGACAGGGTGGTCGAAAAATCAGCCCCAGCATTTT CASSMTGWSKNQPQHF
TRBJ2-5 NA TRBD2 TRBV29-1 12 TGCAGCGGACTAGCGGGAGAAGAGACCCAGTACTTC CSGLAGEETQYF
TRBJ2-5 NA NA TRBV9 15 TGTGCCAGCAGCCCAAAGCTGGGGGTTGGGGAGACCCAGTACTTC CASSPKLGVGETQYF
TRBJ2-1 NA TRBD2 TRBV5-4 15 TGTGCCAGCAGCTTGGGGCGGGAGCGGGCTAGTGAGCAGTTCTTC CASSLGRERASEQFF
TRBJ2-3 once NA TRBV6-6 16 TGTGCCAGCAGTCCACACTTGGATTCCAACGGGGATACGCAGTATTTT CASSPHLDSNGDTQYF
TRBJ1-5 NA NA TRBV2 13 TGTGCCAGCAGTGAAGGGAGTGACTTGTCCCAGCATTTT CASSEGSDLSQHF
TRBJ2-1 few TRBD2 TRBV28 14 TGTGCCAGCGTCGGGACTAGCGGAAACAATGAGCAGTTCTTC CASVGTSGNNEQFF
TRBJ2-1 NA NA TRBV18 15 TGTGCCAGCTCACCACTAGTGAGCTCCTACAATGAGCAGTTCTTC CASSPLVSSYNEQFF
TRBJ2-7 NA NA TRBV28 13 TGTGCCAGCAGACCGCAGGGGACCTACGAGCAGTACTTC CASRPQGTYEQYF
TRBJ1-2 few NA TRBV25-1 13 TGTGCCAGCAGAGCAGCCGGGACCCAAGGCTACACCTTC CASRAAGTQGYTF
TRBJ2-2 few NA TRBV25-1 14 TGTGCCAGCAGTTTTGACACGAACACCGGGGAGCTGTTTTTT CASSFDTNTGELFF
TRBJ1-1 NA NA TRBV2 13 TGTGCCAGCACCGAGGGAGGGCCCACTGAAGCTTTCTTT CASTEGGPTEAFF